One and the same sample provided the 30 T cell receptor beta chains below, sequenced in a study of cytomegalovirus exposure and HLA in healthy donors (TCRdb year 2017). The library came from the immunoSEQ multiplex PCR assay. The multiplex PCR relied on a mix of 60 forward primers for TCR Vbeta segments and 13 reverse primers for TCR Jbeta segments. Entries here come from immuneACCESS through TCRdb and include only in-frame sequences with V and J called. Some clones fail to appear in such tables; in the studies checked, an unresolved V gene covers under half of the shortfall, and the cause of the remainder is unknown. The table for this sample lists about 220,000 clones; about 74% of them were counted only once. In total, the top ten clones hold 1.8% of the sample. The sequenced sample was PBMCs. These receptors were collected from a woman aged 25 to 45 in good health and CMV-seronegative.

The V gene is TRBV5-1, the J gene TRBJ2-5; D gene uncertain. The V end lost 4 bases, the J end lost 5 bases, and 15 bases lay between the germline ends. This CDR3 contains 14 residues. Germline values: CDR1 SGHRS, CDR2 YFSETQ. The CDR3 bases are TGCGCCAGCAGCCCTGACTCGCGTTGGGAGACCCAGTACTTC. The encoded protein is CASSPDSRWETQYF.

The CDR3 bases are TGTGCCATCAGTGCGTTGATATCCAGGACAGGGGCGCCAATTTACTATGGCTACACCTTC. It codes for CAISALISRTGAPIYYGYTF. V usage is TRBV10-3 and J usage is TRBJ1-2, with 9 bases matching TRBD1. V trimming: 4 bases; J trimming: 3 bases; junction bases outside the gene matches: 21. The CDR3 spans 20 residues. Germline V lookup: CDR1 ENHRY, CDR2 SYGVKD.

The chain combines TRBV5-4 with TRBJ1-1; D gene unclear. There are 13 residues in the CDR3. CDR1 SGHNT and CDR2 YYREEE come from the germline V gene (reference sequence). Trimming took off 4 bases at V and 6 bases at J, with 13 bases between the two ends. The CDR3, as DNA: TGTGCCAGCAGCGCCTTTGGGCTGGCTGAAGCTTTCTTT. It codes for CASSAFGLAEAFF. The whole variable domain, filled in from reference TRBV5-4 and TRBJ1-1, reads ETGVTQSPTHLIKTRGQQVTLRCSSQSGHNTVSWYQQALGQGPQFIFQYYREEENGRGNFPPRFSGLQFPNYSSELNVNALELDDSALYLCASSAFGLAEAFFGQGTRLTVV.

CDR3 in DNA: TGTGCCAGCAGTCTAGCGGGGGCTCGCACAGATACGCAGTATTTT. This gives the protein CASSLAGARTDTQYF. The chain combines TRBV7-9 with TRBJ2-3; 10 nucleotides line up with TRBD2. The CDR3 length is 15 residues. Germline V gives CDR1 SEHNR, CDR2 FQNEAQ (reference sequence). V gave up 6 bases and J gave up 1 base; unmatched junction bases: 4.

This chain connects TRBV9 to TRBJ2-1; D not resolved. The CDR3 is 13 amino acids. With 4 bases removed from V and 7 bases from J, the gap between germline ends came to 12 bases. The V gene's germline CDR1 is SGDLS and CDR2 YYNGEE. The CDR3 DNA reads as TGTGCCAGCAGCACCCAACGGAGAAATGAGCAGTTCTTC. Translation gives CASSTQRRNEQFF. Drawing the rest from reference TRBV9 and TRBJ2-1, the complete variable domain is DSGVTQTPKHLITATGQRVTLRCSPRSGDLSVYWYQQSLDQGLQFLIQYYNGEERAKGNILERFSAQQFPDLHSELNLSSLELGDSALYFCASSTQRRNEQFFGPGTRLTVL.

The chain links TRBV10-3 to TRBJ2-2; TRBD1 agrees at 8 bases. Per germline, CDR1 ENHRY and CDR2 SYGVKD. The length of the CDR3 is 15 residues. Trimming removed 4 bases from V and 5 bases from J; junction bases left unmatched: 6. The CDR3 DNA is TGTGCCATCAGTGTAGGGACAGGAAGAACCGGGGAGCTGTTTTTT. As protein: CAISVGTGRTGELFF.

The chain is built from TRBV5-4 and TRBJ2-7; TRBD2 matches 11 bases. CDR3 length: 18 amino acids. The germline V gene encodes CDR1 SGHNT and CDR2 YYREEE (reference sequence). Trimming removed 0 bases from V and 2 bases from J; junction bases left unmatched: 10. The CDR3 DNA follows: TGTGCCAGCAGCTTGGTTAGCGGGAGGGCTCTCCGAACCTACGAGCAGTACTTC. This gives the protein CASSLVSGRALRTYEQYF.

The chain combines TRBV6-6 with TRBJ2-6; D ambiguous. CDR1 is MNHNY and CDR2 is SVGAGI in the germline V gene (reference sequence). The V gene lost 5 bases and the J gene lost 2 bases, with 10 bases spanning the gap. CDR3 length: 15 amino acids. CDR3 protein: CASSTRQAGANVLTF. CDR3 in DNA: TGTGCCAGCAGTACGAGACAAGCTGGGGCCAACGTCCTGACTTTC.

The chain is built from TRBV18 and TRBJ1-5; D unresolved. V was clipped by 6 bases and J by 5 bases, with 11 bases between them. In germline, CDR1 is KGHSH, CDR2 LQKENI. CDR3 size: 13 residues. DNA of the CDR3: TGTGCCAGCTCCCTATTTATGGATCAGCCCCAGCATTTT. Encoded protein: CASSLFMDQPQHF.

This chain connects TRBV6-5 to TRBJ2-7; perhaps TRBD1 as D (6 bases). The germline CDR1 and CDR2 sequences are MNHEY and SVGAGI. The CDR3 covers 13 residues. The V gene lost 6 bases and the J gene lost 4 bases, with 13 bases spanning the gap. CDR3 protein: CASRTTGYYEQYF. The CDR3 nucleotides read TGTGCCAGCAGAACGACAGGTTATTACGAGCAGTACTTC.

The chain recombines TRBV7-3 with TRBJ2-5, with 7 bases matching TRBD1. This CDR3 is 16 amino acids long. The germline V gene encodes CDR1 SGHTA and CDR2 FQGTGA. J gave up 1 base and V 4 bases, and 9 bases lay outside the gene matches. Here the CDR3 reads CASSSPQGSSQETQYF. The CDR3 DNA reads as TGTGCCAGCAGCTCACCACAGGGGAGTAGCCAAGAGACCCAGTACTTC.

V is TRBV27 and J is TRBJ1-2; D gene unclear. Germline CDR1 and CDR2: MNHEY and SMNVEV (reference sequence). V shed 0 bases and J shed 5 bases, with 13 bases lying between them. The CDR3 is 15 amino acids. The CDR3 DNA reads as TGTGCCAGCAGTTTATCGGGCCAGCGGGCATATGGCTACACCTTC. As protein: CASSLSGQRAYGYTF.

The chain links TRBV20-1 to TRBJ2-5; a possible D gene is TRBD2 (6 bases). CDR1 is DFQATT, CDR2 SNEGSKA, per germline (reference sequence). V was shortened by 5 bases and J by 3 bases, with 7 bases between the two germline ends. The CDR3 runs to 11 residues. The CDR3 spells CSALAEETQYF. CDR3 bases: TGCAGTGCTTTAGCGGAAGAGACCCAGTACTTC.

The chain has TRBV27 and TRBJ1-2; 9 bases are a match to TRBD1. The germline CDR1 and CDR2 sequences are MNHEY and SMNVEV (reference sequence). There are 15 residues in the CDR3. V shed 5 bases and J 5 bases; nucleotides not matched to a gene: 9. The CDR3 loop reads CASSMWGQGLYGYTF. CDR3 bases: TGTGCCAGCAGTATGTGGGGACAGGGCTTATATGGCTACACCTTC.

The rearrangement uses TRBV7-2 and TRBJ2-1, with 11 bases identical to TRBD2. Germline lookup yields CDR1 SGHTA and CDR2 FQGNSA. This CDR3 contains 17 residues. The junction had 6 bases not matched to a gene; V was cut back by 4 bases and J by 1 base. CDR3 bases: TGTGCCAGCAGCTCCTGGGGACTAGCGGCATCCTACAATGAGCAGTTCTTC. Translated, it gives CASSSWGLAASYNEQFF.

Concerning this clone: Compared with germline, one end of the junction differs, possibly owing to a read error. This chain uses TRBV7-9 with TRBJ2-7; perhaps TRBD2 as D (6 bases). This CDR3 spans 17 amino acids. The V gene's germline CDR1 is SEHNR and CDR2 FQNEAQ (reference sequence). The CDR3 reads CSSSSGSSGAPLLEQYF. CDR3 sequence (DNA): TGTTCCAGCAGCTCCGGGAGTTCCGGCGCACCTCTTCTCGAGCAGTACTTC.

A single count supports this clone. The V call is TRBV7-9, the J call TRBJ2-2; no firm D call. The ends were cut back, 3 bases at V and 4 bases at J, with 6 bases in the middle. Germline V lookup: CDR1 SEHNR, CDR2 FQNEAQ (reference sequence). The CDR3 spans 13 residues. The CDR3 coding sequence is TGTGCCAGCAGCTTGAGTTCCACCGGGGAGCTGTTTTTT. Translating it yields CASSLSSTGELFF.

The chain employs TRBV19 and TRBJ1-1; 8 bases are shared with TRBD1. CDR3 size: 15 residues. V was clipped by 6 bases and J by 6 bases; unmatched bases: 12. Germline V gives CDR1 LNHDA, CDR2 SQIVND (reference sequence). In DNA, the CDR3 is TGTGCCAGTAGCCCTCGGACAGGGCTGGGGGCTGAAGCTTTCTTT. Residues: CASSPRTGLGAEAFF.

This chain connects TRBV30 to TRBJ1-5, with 7 bases fitting TRBD1. Germline CDR1 is GTSNPN and CDR2 is SVGIG (reference sequence). The CDR3 runs 13 residues. Losses at the gene ends were 1 base for V and 7 bases for J; bases not matched to a gene: 4. CDR3 nucleotides: TGTGCCTGGAGTGGACAGGGCCGGCAGCCCCAGCATTTT. The encoded protein is CAWSGQGRQPQHF.

Concerning this clone: This sample also contains other DNA sequences that code for the same CDR3. The chain couples TRBV6-5 to TRBJ1-1; D unresolved. Germline CDR1 and CDR2: MNHEY and SVGAGI. The V gene lost 1 base and the J gene lost 2 bases, with 8 bases spanning the gap. The CDR3 is 14 amino acids. As DNA, the CDR3 is TGTGCCAGCAGTTACTTACAGACCAACACTGAAGCTTTCTTT. It yields the protein CASSYLQTNTEAFF.

The rearrangement uses TRBV6-1 and TRBJ2-1; 9 bases line up with TRBD2. The germline gives CDR1 MNHNS, CDR2 SASEGT. V lost 2 bases to trimming and J lost 4 bases; unmatched junction nucleotides: 12. The CDR3 is made up of 18 amino acids. The CDR3 DNA reads as TGTGCCAGCAGTGAATTCTCTCCATTGGCGGGAGGGTACAATGAGCAGTTCTTC. Protein: CASSEFSPLAGGYNEQFF.

A note on this clone: Other DNA sequences in the same sample also yield this CDR3. The rearrangement joins TRBV2 to TRBJ1-1, with TRBD1 identical over 8 bases. Germline V gene sequence: CDR1 SNHLY, CDR2 FYNNEI. The trim removed 3 bases at V and 4 bases at J, leaving 1 base unmatched. The CDR3 runs 13 residues. CDR3 loop: CASSDRGPTEAFF. DNA for the CDR3: TGTGCCAGCAGTGACAGGGGGCCCACTGAAGCTTTCTTT. The variable domain in full, with the rest retrieved from reference TRBV2 and TRBJ1-1, is EPEVTQTPSHQVTQMGQEVILRCVPISNHLYFYWYRQILGQKVEFLVSFYNNEISEKSEIFDDQFSVERPDGSNFTLKIRSTKLEDSAMYFCASSDRGPTEAFFGQGTRLTVV.

The chain carries TRBV19 and TRBJ2-7; 9 nucleotides match TRBD1. CDR1 and CDR2 from the germline V gene are LNHDA and SQIVND (reference sequence). The CDR3 loop spans 16 amino acids. V was clipped by 5 bases and J by 1 base; unmatched bases: 9. The CDR3 DNA reads as TGTGCCAGTAGTCCGGGACAGGGTCAACCTTCCTACGAGCAGTACTTC. Translating it yields CASSPGQGQPSYEQYF.

The genes are TRBV7-9 and TRBJ2-1, with D possibly being TRBD1 (5 bases). V was shortened by 1 base and J by 0 bases, with 7 bases between the two germline ends. Germline-derived CDR1 and CDR2 are SEHNR and FQNEAQ (reference sequence). CDR3 size: 15 residues. CDR3 region: CASSLGTLSYNEQFF. CDR3 nucleotide sequence: TGTGCCAGCAGCTTAGGGACACTCTCCTACAATGAGCAGTTCTTC. Filled out from reference TRBV7-9 and TRBJ2-1, the complete variable domain reads DTGVSQNPRHKITKRGQNVTFRCDPISEHNRLYWYRQTLGQGPEFLTYFQNEAQLEKSRLLSDRFSAERPKGSFSTLEIQRTEQGDSAMYLCASSLGTLSYNEQFFGPGTRLTVL.

The rearrangement uses TRBV10-3 and TRBJ1-3; D is unclear. CDR1 is ENHRY and CDR2 is SYGVKD in the germline V gene. This CDR3 region has 13 residues. V lost 9 bases, J lost 4 bases, and 13 bases lay in between. The CDR3: CAISGTQGNTIYF. The CDR3 nucleotides are TGTGCCATATCCGGCACACAGGGAAACACCATATATTTT.

The chain employs TRBV4-3 and TRBJ1-1; unclear D gene. The CDR3 length is 15 residues. V shed 0 bases and J shed 3 bases, with 11 bases lying between them. The germline CDR1 and CDR2 sequences are LGHNA and YSLEER. Here the CDR3 DNA reads TGCGCCAGCAGCCAAGAACTTAGCCCCTACACTGAAGCTTTCTTT. It is translated as CASSQELSPYTEAFF.

This clone has a single count. CDR3 amino acids: CASSLDTDYGYTF. In DNA, the CDR3 is TGTGCCAGTAGCCTCGACACAGACTATGGCTACACCTTC. The chain couples TRBV19 to TRBJ1-2; the D is unclear. Germline lookup yields CDR1 LNHDA and CDR2 SQIVND (reference sequence). V was cut by 6 bases and J by 3 bases, with 11 bases left in between. This CDR3 spans 13 amino acids.

The V gene is TRBV7-9, the J gene TRBJ2-5, with D possibly being TRBD1 (5 bases). The V end lost 1 base, the J end lost 4 bases, and 7 bases lay between the germline ends. CDR3 size: 13 residues. CDR1 and CDR2 (germline): SEHNR, FQNEAQ (reference sequence). The DNA for the CDR3 is TGTGCCAGCAGCTTAGTCAGGGCAGAGACCCAGTACTTC. Its translation: CASSLVRAETQYF.

This rearrangement joins TRBV5-8 to TRBJ2-4; weak D call: TRBD2 (6 bases). The CDR3 contains 17 residues. CDR1 is SGHTS and CDR2 is YDEGEE in the germline V gene. The ends were cut back, 0 bases at V and 0 bases at J, with 13 bases in the middle. Here the CDR3 DNA reads TGTGCCAGCAGCTTGGGGGGGGTAAGACCAGCCAAAAACATTCAGTACTTC. Protein product: CASSLGGVRPAKNIQYF.

The V gene is TRBV27, the J gene TRBJ1-5; 9 bases align to TRBD1. In germline, CDR1 is MNHEY, CDR2 SMNVEV (reference sequence). The CDR3 is 16 amino acids. Written as DNA, the CDR3 is TGTGTCCCTCCAGTGGTAGGGACAGGGTGCAATCAGCCCCAGCATTTT. Translating gives CVPPVVGTGCNQPQHF.